A single sample gave rise to the 5 T cell receptor beta chains below, sequenced in a study of OX40 agonist ivuxolimab in advanced cancers. Using immunoSEQ multiplex PCR, the repertoire was profiled, and TCRdb retains in-frame clones only, with some absent. The table has roughly 98,000 clones, roughly 80% seen once. Sequenced material: CD4+ or CD8+ T cells sorted from blood, taken in a trial of the OX40 agonist ivuxolimab. The source is an adult with an advanced solid tumor such as melanoma, head and neck, liver or kidney cancer.

The J gene is TRBJ2-3, the V gene TRBV6-6; D perhaps matches TRBD2 (7 bases). This CDR3 spans 13 amino acids. Trimming took off 10 bases at V and 6 bases at J, with 17 bases between the two ends. CDR1 and CDR2 from the germline V gene are MNHNY and SVGAGI (reference sequence). The CDR3 is CATARGAEDTQYF. The CDR3 DNA sequence: TGTGCCACAGCCCGGGGGGCCGAGGATACGCAGTATTTT.

CDR3 nucleotides: TGCGCCAGCAGCTTGGGGGGGCTCTACAATGAGCAGTTCTTC. Protein sequence: CASSLGGLYNEQFF. The V gene is TRBV5-1, the J gene TRBJ2-1; tentatively, D is TRBD1 (6 bases). The CDR3 runs to 14 residues. Per the germline V gene, CDR1 is SGHRS and CDR2 is YFSETQ. The germline V and J ends were trimmed by 0 bases and 3 bases, with 7 bases remaining between them.

The rearrangement links TRBV25-1 to TRBJ1-5; the D gene is possibly TRBD1 (5 bases). The V end lost 0 bases, the J end lost 7 bases, and 10 bases lay between the germline ends. Germline values: CDR1 MGHDK, CDR2 SYGVNS. There are 14 residues in the CDR3. The CDR3 is CASSEYDGDQPQHF. The CDR3 coding sequence is TGTGCCAGCAGTGAATATGATGGGGACCAGCCCCAGCATTTT. Filled out from reference TRBV25-1 and TRBJ1-5, the complete variable domain reads EADIYQTPRYLVIGTGKKITLECSQTMGHDKMYWYQQDPGMELHLIHYSYGVNSTEKGDLSSESTVSRIRTEHFPLTLESARPSHTSQYLCASSEYDGDQPQHFGDGTRLSIL.

This clone was detected only a few times. The CDR3 protein is CSVDIKETQYF. CDR3 nucleotides: TGCAGCGTTGACATTAAAGAGACCCAGTACTTC. The chain combines TRBV29-1 with TRBJ2-5; D ambiguous. The CDR3 is 11 residues long. Germline values: CDR1 SQVTM, CDR2 ANQGSEA. Trimming removed 3 bases from V and 3 bases from J, with 5 bases in between.

The chain employs TRBV12-5 and TRBJ2-7; perhaps TRBD2 as D (5 bases). CDR1 is LGHNT, CDR2 FRNRAP, per germline. Deletions cut 0 bases from V and 5 bases from J, with 26 bases between. The CDR3 consists of 19 residues. The CDR3 sequence is CASGLVRSGSNPLPDEQYF. The CDR3, as DNA: TGTGCTAGTGGTTTGGTTCGGAGCGGCTCAAACCCCCTCCCGGACGAGCAGTACTTC.